This T cell receptor (beta chain) was identified during a study of T cell changes during pregnancy in multiple sclerosis. Germline values: CDR1 MNHEY, CDR2 SVGAGI. The CDR3 consists of 16 residues. V was clipped by 1 base and J by 2 bases; unmatched bases: 4. TCRdb keeps only in-frame clones here, not all; method: immunoSEQ multiplex PCR. Here the sample spans 35,000 or so clones, roughly 87% being singletons. The receptor was isolated from a female donor in good health, enrolled as a control in a pregnancy study. The genes are TRBV6-5 and TRBJ2-7; 11 bases fit TRBD2. This specimen consisted of CD4+ T cells from peripheral blood mononuclear cells, obtained after pregnancy. The CDR3 here is CASSYFSGRGTYEQYF. The CDR3 DNA reads TGTGCCAGCAGTTACTTTAGCGGGAGGGGTACCTACGAGCAGTACTTC.